This passage covers 3 T cell receptor beta chains from one sample sequenced in a study of blood T cell repertoires in COVID-19 (dated by TCRdb to 2020 to 2021). Library generation was performed with the immunoSEQ multiplex PCR assay. Held by TCRdb, this immuneACCESS table contains in-frame sequences only and omits some clones. Under half of the omission traces to an unresolved V gene where checked; the cause of the rest is unknown. A total of around 360,000 clones appear in this sample, about 90% of them only once. The ten largest clones add up to approximately 3% of the sample. Sequencing input: PBMCs or T cells enriched from blood (not recorded which). The receptors here all came from a woman aged 30 to 39 who had recovered from COVID-19.

V is TRBV7-2 and J is TRBJ2-7; maybe TRBD2 (5 bases). Germline V gives CDR1 SGHTA, CDR2 FQGNSA. Trimming removed 1 base from V and 1 base from J, with 14 bases in between. This CDR3 comprises 16 residues. The CDR3 loop reads CASSLGGSPESYEQYF. CDR3 coding DNA: TGTGCCAGCAGCTTAGGAGGGTCACCTGAATCCTACGAGCAGTACTTC.

The chain is built from TRBV4-1 and TRBJ2-2; TRBD2 matches 12 bases. CDR3 length: 17 amino acids. The J segment lost 4 bases and the V segment lost 2 bases, leaving 5 bases of the junction unmatched. Germline CDR1 is MGHRA and CDR2 is YSYEKL. DNA of the CDR3: TGCGCCAGCAGCCAAATACTAGCGGGGGGCGTCACCGGGGAGCTGTTTTTT. It is translated as CASSQILAGGVTGELFF.

This chain joins TRBV19 and TRBJ2-1, with a possible D match to TRBD1 (5 bases). CDR1 and CDR2 (germline): LNHDA, SQIVND (reference sequence). This CDR3 region has 15 residues. Trimming shortened V by 3 bases and J by 5 bases, and 14 bases separated the two germline ends. CDR3 DNA: TGTGCCAGTAGTATTAGTGTGGACACCCACAATGAGCAGTTCTTC. It specifies CASSISVDTHNEQFF.